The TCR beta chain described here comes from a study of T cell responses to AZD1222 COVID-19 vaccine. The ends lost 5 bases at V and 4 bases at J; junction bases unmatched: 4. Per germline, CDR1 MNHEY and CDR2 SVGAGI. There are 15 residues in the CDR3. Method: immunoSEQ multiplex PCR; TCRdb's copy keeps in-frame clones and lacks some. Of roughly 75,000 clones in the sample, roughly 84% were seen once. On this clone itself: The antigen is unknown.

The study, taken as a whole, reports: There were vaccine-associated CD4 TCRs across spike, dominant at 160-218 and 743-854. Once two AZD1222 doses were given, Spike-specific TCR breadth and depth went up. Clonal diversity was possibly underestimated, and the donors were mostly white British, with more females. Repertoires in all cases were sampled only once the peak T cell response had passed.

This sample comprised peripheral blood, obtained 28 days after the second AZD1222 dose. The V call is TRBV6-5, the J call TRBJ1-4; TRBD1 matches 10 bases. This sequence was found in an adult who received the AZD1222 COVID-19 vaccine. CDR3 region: CASSRGTGVNEKLFF. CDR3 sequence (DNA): TGTGCCAGCAGTCGCGGGACAGGGGTTAATGAAAAACTGTTTTTT.